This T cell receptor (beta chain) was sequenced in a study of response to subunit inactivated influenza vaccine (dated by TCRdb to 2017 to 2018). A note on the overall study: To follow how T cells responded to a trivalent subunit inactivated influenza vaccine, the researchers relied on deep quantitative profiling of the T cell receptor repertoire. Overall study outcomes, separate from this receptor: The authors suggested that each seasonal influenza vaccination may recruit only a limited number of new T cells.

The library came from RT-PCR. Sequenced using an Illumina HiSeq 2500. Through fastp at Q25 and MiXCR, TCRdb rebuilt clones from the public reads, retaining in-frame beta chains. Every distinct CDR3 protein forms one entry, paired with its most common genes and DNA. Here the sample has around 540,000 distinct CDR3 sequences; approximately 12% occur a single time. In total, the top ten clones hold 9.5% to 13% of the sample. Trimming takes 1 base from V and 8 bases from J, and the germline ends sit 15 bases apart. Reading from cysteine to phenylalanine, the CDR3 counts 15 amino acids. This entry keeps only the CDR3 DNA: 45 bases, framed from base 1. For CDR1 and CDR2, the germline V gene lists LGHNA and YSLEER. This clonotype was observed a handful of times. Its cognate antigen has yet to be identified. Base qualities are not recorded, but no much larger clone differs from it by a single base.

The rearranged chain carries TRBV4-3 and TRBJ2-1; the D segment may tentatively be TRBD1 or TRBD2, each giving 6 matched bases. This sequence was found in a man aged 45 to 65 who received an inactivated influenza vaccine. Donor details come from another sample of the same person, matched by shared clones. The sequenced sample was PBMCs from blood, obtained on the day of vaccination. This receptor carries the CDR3 CASSQGTGRKDEQFF. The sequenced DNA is TGCGCCAGCAGCCAAGGCACAGGGAGGAAGGATGAGCAGTTCTTC.